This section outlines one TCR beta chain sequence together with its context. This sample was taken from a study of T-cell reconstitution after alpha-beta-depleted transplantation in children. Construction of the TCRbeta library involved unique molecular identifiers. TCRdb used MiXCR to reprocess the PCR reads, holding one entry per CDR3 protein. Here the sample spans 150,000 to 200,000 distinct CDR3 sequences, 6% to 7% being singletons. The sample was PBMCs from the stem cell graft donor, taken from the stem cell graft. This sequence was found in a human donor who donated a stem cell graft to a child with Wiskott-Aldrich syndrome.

The CDR3 region is CASSRGFGATNEKLFF. The CDR3 coding sequence is TGTGCCAGCAGTAGGGGATTTGGGGCAACTAATGAAAAACTGTTTTTT. This chain links TRBV6-1 with TRBJ1-4; the D gene is possibly TRBD1 (5 bases). The CDR3 is 16 amino acids. Deletions cut 5 bases from V and 0 bases from J, with 13 bases between. Per germline, CDR1 MNHNS and CDR2 SASEGT.